The present T cell receptor beta chain was sequenced within a study of metastatic and nonmetastatic thyroid tumors. Study-level information: Repertoires were compared across blood and tumor or nodule tissue from malignant and benign thyroid patients.

In the source study's methods: Construction of a distant-metastasis classifier for papillary thyroid cancer relied on CDR3 differences across clinicopathological groups. TCRdb re-called the PCR reads through MiXCR. The V and J calls follow TCRdb's processing rather than the paper's. The sample lists 31,000 or so clones, over 15% occurring once. The V gene lost 5 bases and the J gene lost 9 bases, with 20 bases spanning the gap. In germline, CDR1 is SGHTA, CDR2 FQGNSA. This CDR3 comprises 14 residues. Not a single patient had been given any form of treatment at any point before undergoing thyroid surgery. General study findings and limits: In blood and tumor, TCR beta diversity was reportedly significantly higher in malignant thyroid tumors than in benign nodules.

Note on this clone: Its antigen is undetermined.

V is TRBV7-2 and J is TRBJ2-7; D gene uncertain. This clonotype originated in a female donor with papillary thyroid cancer or a benign thyroid nodule (not recorded which). Some clones in this sample may be carry-over from other donors' samples. The sequencing input was blood. CDR3 in amino acids: CASSPRTNSYWQYF. For the CDR3, the DNA is TGTGCCAGCAGCCCGCGGACCAATTCCTACTGGCAGTACTTC.